This T cell receptor beta chain came from a study of control samples from healthy donors and cancer patients. Only in-frame clones appear in the TCRdb table, and some are missing; sequencing was by immunoSEQ multiplex PCR. This sample has 120,000 to 150,000 clones; roughly nine tenths occur once, and the top ten carry 4.9%. V lost 2 bases to trimming and J lost 0 bases, with 22 bases between them. Germline CDR1 SQVTM, CDR2 ANQGSEA. This CDR3 has 18 amino acids. This clone was recorded once. Sample: blood. The chain combines TRBV29-1 with TRBJ1-2; D may be TRBD1 (6 bases). The sequence was collected from a man aged 25-45 years in good health. In DNA form, the CDR3 reads TGCAGCGTTGAAAAGTGGGGGAGGGACACCACAGCTAACTATGGCTACACCTTC. Translated, it gives CSVEKWGRDTTANYGYTF.